This T cell receptor (beta chain) originates from a study of regulatory T cells in long-lasting Graves disease. The germline gives CDR1 MDHEN, CDR2 SYDVKM. The J segment lost 2 bases and the V segment lost 6 bases, leaving 6 bases of the junction unmatched. The length of the CDR3 is 15 residues. According to the study, TCR beta libraries were built with iRepertoire HTBI primers and CDR3-region Arm-PCR. Each CDR3 protein is one row after TCRdb ran MiXCR on the multiplex PCR reads. The profile shows about 560,000 distinct CDR3 sequences, approximately 16% of them singletons. Time point noted: newly diagnosed GD, antithyroid drugs for less than 3 months. Preparation of the TCR library used RNA extracted from PBMCs. The sample also formed part of further work on T cells in Graves' hyperthyroidism and ophthalmopathy. This second study notes: The study defined stable Graves' hyperthyroidism as no ophthalmopathy progression within 18 months.

The source was peripheral blood mononuclear cells (PBMCs), collected at new diagnosis, from a patient treated with antithyroid drugs. V gene TRBV28 combines with J gene TRBJ2-3; 9 bases are a match to TRBD1. This sequence was found in a man between 18 and 29 years old with Graves disease. This CDR3 reads CASSTGTGITDTQYF. Written as DNA, the CDR3 is TGTGCCAGCAGCACCGGGACAGGGATCACAGATACGCAGTATTTT.